The TCR beta chain under discussion was sequenced for a study of response to subunit inactivated influenza vaccine. Findings and caveats of the study: Seasonal influenza vaccination, on each occasion, was suggested by the authors to recruit few new T cells.

TCRdb itself ran the RT-PCR reads through MiXCR, one entry per CDR3 protein. Of more than 400,000 distinct CDR3 sequences in the sample, about 10% are singletons; the top ten hold roughly 12%. This CDR3 contains 16 residues. CDR1 and CDR2 (germline): SGHTA, FQGNSA. V shed 1 base and J shed 2 bases, with 12 bases lying between them. Details on this clonotype: The target antigen is unknown.

J is TRBJ2-1 and V is TRBV7-2; D is perhaps TRBD2 (5 bases). Sequencing used PBMCs from blood, obtained more than 35 days after vaccination. This receptor was obtained from a man aged 45-65 years who received an inactivated influenza vaccine. The CDR3 spells CASSLGHGITYNEQFF. CDR3 in DNA: TGTGCCAGCAGCTTAGGGCACGGGATTACCTACAATGAGCAGTTCTTC. Looking up the rest from reference TRBV7-2 and TRBJ2-1 gives the full variable domain: GAGVSQSPSNKVTEKGKDVELRCDPISGHTALYWYRQSLGQGLEFLIYFQGNSAPDKSGLPSDRFSAERTGGSVSTLTIQRTQQEDSAVYLCASSLGHGITYNEQFFGPGTRLTVL.